This paragraph reports one TCR beta chain. This record belongs to a study of blood T cell repertoires in COVID-19. Looking at the study overall: Both acute and convalescent COVID-19 samples were obtained from the United States, Italy and Spain. PBMCs, B-cell-depleted T cells, or T cells provided the cDNA or gDNA that made up the material.

Participant ages covered about 18 to 89 years across 24 US areas. The CDR3 length is 16 residues. V dropped 5 bases and J dropped 4 bases, with 18 bases sitting between them. Looked up from germline, CDR1 is SGHNT and CDR2 is YENEEA. Clones were sequenced by immunoSEQ multiplex PCR, and TCRdb holds only the in-frame ones, with some missing. The sample lists 250,000 to 350,000 clones, about 88% occurring once. J is TRBJ2-1 and V is TRBV11-3, with D maybe TRBD2 (5 bases). Sequencing was performed on PBMCs or T cells enriched from blood (not recorded which). The sequence was collected from a woman between 50 and 59 years old who had recovered from COVID-19. In nucleotides, the CDR3 is TGTGCCAGCAGCCCAGGCGGGTTAGCGCCATACAATGAGCAGTTCTTC. Amino acids: CASSPGGLAPYNEQFF.